The 20 T cell receptor beta chains below were found in one sample sequenced in a study of OX40 agonist ivuxolimab in advanced cancers. Using immunoSEQ multiplex PCR, the repertoire was profiled, and TCRdb retains in-frame clones only, with some absent. The profile shows 60,000 to 70,000 clones, approximately 87% of them singletons. The source material was CD4+ or CD8+ T cells sorted from blood, sampled in a trial of the OX40 agonist ivuxolimab. These receptors all stem from an adult with an advanced solid tumor such as melanoma, head and neck, liver or kidney cancer.

This rearrangement joins TRBV5-5 to TRBJ1-5; D possibly corresponds to TRBD1 (6 bases). CDR1 and CDR2 (germline): SGHKS, YYEKEE (reference sequence). The V and J ends lost 4 bases and 9 bases respectively, with 17 bases between them. This CDR3 has 14 residues. The CDR3 here is CASSPEGGSGPQHF. The DNA for the CDR3 is TGTGCCAGCAGCCCCGAGGGGGGGTCTGGGCCCCAGCATTTT.

This sequence joins TRBV7-2 and TRBJ2-7, with 9 bases matching TRBD2. J gave up 3 bases and V 6 bases, and 9 bases lay outside the gene matches. The CDR3 spans 15 residues. CDR1 SGHTA and CDR2 FQGNSA come from the germline V gene. The CDR3 sequence: CASRSTSGSSYEQYF. The DNA of the CDR3 is TGTGCCAGCAGATCGACTAGCGGATCCAGCTACGAGCAGTACTTC.

The CDR3 coding sequence is TGTGCCAGTAGTAAAGGACAGGGTACCGTCGGCTCCTATAATTCACCCCTCCACTTT. Its protein product is CASSKGQGTVGSYNSPLHF. The chain joins TRBV19 to TRBJ1-6; TRBD1 aligns across 8 bases. Germline CDR1 reads LNHDA; CDR2 reads SQIVND (reference sequence). Trimming took 4 bases from V and 0 from J; bases not matched to a gene: 11. This CDR3 region has 19 residues.

The V call is TRBV2, the J call TRBJ2-7; 12 positions match TRBD2. Per the germline V gene, CDR1 is SNHLY and CDR2 is FYNNEI. The CDR3 is 15 amino acids. V lost 5 bases, J lost 2 bases, and 4 bases stayed unmatched. The CDR3 region is CASSIGLAGTYEQYF. DNA for the CDR3: TGTGCCAGCAGTATTGGACTAGCGGGGACCTACGAGCAGTACTTC.

The chain joins TRBV5-6 to TRBJ2-7; weak D call: TRBD1 (5 bases). This CDR3 is built from 15 residues. Germline V lookup: CDR1 SGHDT, CDR2 YYEEEE. V shed 1 base and J shed 2 bases, with 13 bases lying between them. The DNA of the CDR3 is TGTGCCAGCAGCTTGCCCAGCCAGGGAACCTACGAGCAGTACTTC. Translation: CASSLPSQGTYEQYF. The whole variable domain, filled in from reference TRBV5-6 and TRBJ2-7, reads DAGVTQSPTHLIKTRGQQVTLRCSPKSGHDTVSWYQQALGQGPQFIFQYYEEEERQRGNFPDRFSGHQFPNYSSELNVNALLLGDSALYLCASSLPSQGTYEQYFGPGTRLTVT.

This sequence joins TRBV4-1 and TRBJ2-1, with unresolved D. Between the trimmed V and J ends, which lost 0 bases and 12 bases, there was a span of 12 bases. CDR1 MGHRA and CDR2 YSYEKL come from the germline V gene. The CDR3 loop spans 13 amino acids. CDR3 loop: CASSQDNPVRQFF. Here the CDR3 DNA reads TGCGCCAGCAGCCAAGATAACCCAGTTAGGCAGTTCTTC.

This chain joins TRBV7-2 and TRBJ1-3, with D possibly matching TRBD1 (5 bases). The CDR3 totals 18 residues. V dropped 3 bases and J dropped 3 bases, with 21 bases sitting between them. Germline V gives CDR1 SGHTA, CDR2 FQGNSA. DNA for the CDR3: TGTGCCAGCAGCTTCGGGGGAGGTCAGAGGGAGTTTGGAAACACCATATATTTT. It specifies CASSFGGGQREFGNTIYF.

The count of this clone is one. The chain carries TRBV29-1 and TRBJ1-4; D remains unclear. This CDR3 has 13 residues. Trimming removed 4 bases from V and 3 bases from J, with 9 bases in between. Germline CDR1 is SQVTM and CDR2 is ANQGSEA. CDR3 DNA: TGCAGCGTTGGAGCGGCCCCTAATGAAAAACTGTTTTTT. Encoded protein: CSVGAAPNEKLFF.

The chain carries TRBV12-1 and TRBJ2-5. TRBV12-1 is tagged as a pseudogene. This CDR3 spans 16 amino acids. The CDR3 nucleotides read TGTGCCAGCAGCCCGTCAAGACCTGGGACGCAAGAGACCCAGTACTTC. Its translation: CASSPSRPGTQETQYF.

This rearrangement joins TRBV30 to TRBJ1-2, with TRBD1 matching over 8 bases. The CDR3 has 16 amino acids. Losses at the gene ends were 3 bases for V and 3 bases for J; bases not matched to a gene: 12. Per the germline V gene, CDR1 is GTSNPN and CDR2 is SVGIG (reference sequence). CDR3 DNA sequence: TGTGCCTGGAGCGGGACAGGCGGAGGACCATACTATGGCTACACCTTC. Protein: CAWSGTGGGPYYGYTF.

The chain uses TRBV6-6 and TRBJ2-4, with 9 bases lining up with TRBD1. The CDR3 extends over 14 amino acids. Germline V lookup: CDR1 MNHNY, CDR2 SVGAGI (reference sequence). J lost 12 bases, V lost 5 bases, and 11 bases had no gene match. The CDR3, as DNA: TGTGCCAGCAGTACAGGGACAGGGACGGTCGCTCAGTACTTC. Translated: CASSTGTGTVAQYF.

J is TRBJ2-1 and V is TRBV7-9, with TRBD2 identical over 10 bases. V lost 7 bases and J lost 1; bases outside the gene matches: 1. Germline CDR1 SEHNR, CDR2 FQNEAQ (reference sequence). This CDR3 has 14 amino acids. The CDR3 loop reads CASKLAGSYNEQFF. The CDR3 nucleotides read TGTGCCAGCAAACTAGCGGGGTCCTACAATGAGCAGTTCTTC.

The chain couples TRBV28 to TRBJ1-1, with 7 nucleotides matching TRBD1. Germline CDR1 MDHEN, CDR2 SYDVKM. This CDR3 contains 14 residues. Trimming took 4 bases from V and 0 from J; bases not matched to a gene: 2. CDR3 protein: CASSSGQMNTEAFF. The DNA for the CDR3 is TGTGCCAGCAGTTCGGGACAGATGAACACTGAAGCTTTCTTT.

CDR3 in DNA: TGTGCCAGCACCCCCCAGGGGGGTCTAAGCGAGCAGTACTTC. Its translation: CASTPQGGLSEQYF. The chain combines TRBV11-2 with TRBJ2-7; D might be TRBD1 (7 bases). CDR3 length: 14 residues. Germline CDR1 is SGHAT and CDR2 is FQNNGV. V shed 7 bases and J shed 6 bases, with 19 bases lying between them.

This clone was recorded a few times. The rearrangement uses TRBV7-8 and TRBJ2-2, with 9 bases fitting TRBD2. V lost 4 bases to trimming and J lost 9 bases; unmatched junction nucleotides: 6. The germline V gene has CDR1 SGHVS and CDR2 FQNEAQ. This CDR3 is 14 amino acids long. The CDR3 protein is CASSSREGDRELFF. CDR3 in DNA: TGTGCCAGCAGCTCGCGGGAGGGAGACCGGGAGCTGTTTTTT.

The genes are TRBV11-3 and TRBJ2-2; D is undetermined. The CDR3 consists of 15 residues. Germline CDR1 and CDR2: SGHNT and YENEEA. Trimming took 6 bases from V and 4 from J, leaving 15 bases between them. The CDR3 sequence: CASSRTSLFTGELFF. The DNA of the CDR3 is TGTGCCAGCAGTCGGACCTCACTGTTCACCGGGGAGCTGTTTTTT. Full variable domain (outside the CDR3, taken from reference TRBV11-3 and TRBJ2-2): EAGVVQSPRYKIIEKKQPVAFWCNPISGHNTLYWYLQNLGQGPELLIRYENEEAVDDSQLPKDRFSAERLKGVDSTLKIQPAELGDSAVYLCASSRTSLFTGELFFGEGSRLTVL.

J is TRBJ2-2 and V is TRBV4-1; D ambiguous. V lost 4 bases, J lost 2 bases, and 20 bases lay in between. Germline V gives CDR1 MGHRA, CDR2 YSYEKL. The CDR3 contains 18 residues. CDR3 sequence reads: CASSPPRSTTSNTGELFF. Written as DNA, the CDR3 is TGCGCCAGCAGCCCCCCCCGGTCGACGACGTCAAACACCGGGGAGCTGTTTTTT.

The chain links TRBV30 to TRBJ2-2, with 8 bases lining up with TRBD1. CDR1 GTSNPN and CDR2 SVGIG come from the germline V gene (reference sequence). J gave up 6 bases and V 0 bases, and 6 bases lay outside the gene matches. This CDR3 has 15 amino acids. CDR3 sequence reads: CAWSVGQGPPGELFF. The DNA of the CDR3 is TGTGCCTGGAGTGTCGGACAGGGCCCCCCCGGGGAGCTGTTTTTT.

This clone was detected only a few times. In the same sample, other DNA sequences code for this CDR3. J is TRBJ2-3 and V is TRBV18; D is possibly TRBD2 (6 bases). The germline gives CDR1 KGHSH, CDR2 LQKENI. The V and J ends lost 3 bases and 0 bases respectively, with 13 bases between them. The CDR3 spans 16 residues. In DNA, the CDR3 is TGTGCCAGCTCACCGTTAGGCGGGACTAGCACAGATACGCAGTATTTT. Protein sequence: CASSPLGGTSTDTQYF.

This clone was seen a single time. The V gene is TRBV4-3, the J gene TRBJ2-2; D not certain. V gave up 3 bases and J gave up 6 bases, with 11 bases separating them. The CDR3 has 14 amino acids. Germline V gene sequence: CDR1 LGHNA, CDR2 YSLEER. In DNA form, the CDR3 reads TGCGCCAGCAGCCAGGCCATGGCCGCCGGGGAGCTGTTTTTT. This sequence encodes CASSQAMAAGELFF.